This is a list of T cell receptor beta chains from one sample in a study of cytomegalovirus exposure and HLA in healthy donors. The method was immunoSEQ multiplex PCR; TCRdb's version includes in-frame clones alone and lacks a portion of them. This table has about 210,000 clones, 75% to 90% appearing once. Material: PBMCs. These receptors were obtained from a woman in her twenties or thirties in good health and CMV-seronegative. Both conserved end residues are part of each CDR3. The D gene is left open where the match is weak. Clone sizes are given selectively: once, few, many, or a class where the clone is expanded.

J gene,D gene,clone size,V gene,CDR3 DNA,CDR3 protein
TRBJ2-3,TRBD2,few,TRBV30,TGTGCCCTTAGCGGGGGGACCACAGATACGCAGTATTTT,CALSGGTTDTQYF
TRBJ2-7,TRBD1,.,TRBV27,TGTGCCAGCAGTCAGGGGGTTGAGCAGTACTTC,CASSQGVEQYF
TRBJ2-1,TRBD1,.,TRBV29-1,TGCAGCGTTGAAGGAATTGGGGACAGGCCACGCGATGAGCAGTTCTTC,CSVEGIGDRPRDEQFF
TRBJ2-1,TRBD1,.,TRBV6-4,TGTGCCAGCAGTGTTCATCGGGACAGCGAGCAGTTCTTC,CASSVHRDSEQFF
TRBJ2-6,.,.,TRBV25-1,TGTGCCAGCAGTGCGTCGAGACTAAGGCCTGGGGCCAACGTCCTGACTTTC,CASSASRLRPGANVLTF
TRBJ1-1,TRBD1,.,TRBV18,TGTGCCAGCTCCCTAAACCCCCCGGGACAGGGGGCTCCGAACACTGAAGCTTTCTTT,CASSLNPPGQGAPNTEAFF
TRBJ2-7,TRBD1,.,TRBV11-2,TGTGCCAGCAGCCCGCCGGGACAGGGGCACGAATGGACTTGGGAGCAGTACTTC,CASSPPGQGHEWTWEQYF
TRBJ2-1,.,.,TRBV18,TGTGCCAGCTCACCAGGAGGGACCTTCTTGAATGAGCAGTTCTTC,CASSPGGTFLNEQFF
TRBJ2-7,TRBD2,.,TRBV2,TGTGCCAGCAGGGGGGGGACTAGCGGGACCCCCTACGAGCAGTACTTC,CASRGGTSGTPYEQYF
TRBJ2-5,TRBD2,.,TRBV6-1,TGTGCCAGCACGCGGGAGGGCCGGGAGACCCAGTACTTC,CASTREGRETQYF
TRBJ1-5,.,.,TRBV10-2,TGCGCCAGCGGCCTACAGGGATATCAGCCCCAGCATTTT,CASGLQGYQPQHF
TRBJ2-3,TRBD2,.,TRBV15,TGTGCCACCAGCAGAGGGTCAAGCGGGGTTAGCACAGATACGCAGTATTTT,CATSRGSSGVSTDTQYF
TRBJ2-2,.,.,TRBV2,TGTGCCAGCAGTGGCCAGGGGAACACCGGGGAGCTGTTTTTT,CASSGQGNTGELFF
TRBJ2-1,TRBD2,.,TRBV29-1,TGCAGCACGGGACTAGCGGGTGACCGGGAGCAGTTCTTC,CSTGLAGDREQFF
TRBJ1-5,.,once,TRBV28,TGTGCCAGCAGTGTTCACAGCTCCCAGCCCCAGCATTTT,CASSVHSSQPQHF
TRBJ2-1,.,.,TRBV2,TGTGCCAGCAGCCCAAGGGGTCCCGGCCAGGAGCAGTTCTTC,CASSPRGPGQEQFF
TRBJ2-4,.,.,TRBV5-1,TGCGCCAGCAGCTTGGGGGCCCAGTATTCGAACATTCAGTACTTC,CASSLGAQYSNIQYF
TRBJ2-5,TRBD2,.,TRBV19,TGTGCCAGTAGCTGGACTAGCGGAAAAGAGACCCAGTACTTC,CASSWTSGKETQYF
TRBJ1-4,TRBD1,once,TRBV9,TGTGCCAGCAGCGTCTCCGGGACAGATGAAAAACTGTTTTTT,CASSVSGTDEKLFF
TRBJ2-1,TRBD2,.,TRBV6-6,TGTGCCAGCAGTTACTCCCCGGGGGGGGTGTACAATGAGCAGTTCTTC,CASSYSPGGVYNEQFF
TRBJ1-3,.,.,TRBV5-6,TGTGCCAGCAGCTCCAGGGTTGGGACCATATATTTT,CASSSRVGTIYF
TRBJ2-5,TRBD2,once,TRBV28,TGTGCCATTAGCGGGGGGGCGGGAGAGACCCAGTACTTC,CAISGGAGETQYF
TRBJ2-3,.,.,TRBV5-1,TGCGCCAGCAGCTTGGATGCGGATAATCCGGGACTCCCAGATACGCAGTATTTT,CASSLDADNPGLPDTQYF
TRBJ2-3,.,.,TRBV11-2,TGTGCCAGCGGAAACCCGGGACTCCGAACTAGCACAGATACGCAGTATTTT,CASGNPGLRTSTDTQYF
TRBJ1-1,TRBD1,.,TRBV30,TGTGCCTGGAGTGTACATGGGACAGGGGCTTTCTTT,CAWSVHGTGAFF
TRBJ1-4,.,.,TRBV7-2,TGTGCCAGCAGCCTTGGGAGATACGAAAAACTGTTTTTT,CASSLGRYEKLFF
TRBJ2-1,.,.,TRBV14,TGTGCCAGCAGCCACACTTCGGGTGAGCAGTTCTTC,CASSHTSGEQFF
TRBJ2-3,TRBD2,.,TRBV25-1,TGTGCCAGCAGTGAATTGGCTAGCGGGTTTAGCACAGATACGCAGTATTTT,CASSELASGFSTDTQYF
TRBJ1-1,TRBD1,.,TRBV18,TGTGCCAGCTCACCAGGGACAGGGTTCCCCAGCACTGAAGCTTTCTTT,CASSPGTGFPSTEAFF
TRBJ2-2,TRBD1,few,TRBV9,TGTGCCAGCAGCGTACGAAAGGACAGGGGCACCGGGGAGCTGTTTTTT,CASSVRKDRGTGELFF
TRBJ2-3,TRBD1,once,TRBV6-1,TGTGCCAGCAGTGTGGGCAGGGGGCTAGATGGCACAGATACGCAGTATTTT,CASSVGRGLDGTDTQYF
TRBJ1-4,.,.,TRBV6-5,TGTGCCAGCAGTTACCACTCGACAGCAACTAATGAAAAACTGTTTTTT,CASSYHSTATNEKLFF